This T cell receptor beta chain was recovered during a study of blood T cell repertoires in COVID-19. At the level of the study: PBMCs, B-cell-depleted T cells, or T cells provided the cDNA or gDNA that made up the material.

Trimming removed 5 bases from V and 6 bases from J, with 18 bases in between. This CDR3 has 15 residues. Germline CDR1 SGHTA, CDR2 FQGTGA. Source study methods: Reference gene primer amplification in the assay estimated nucleated cell counts. This table comes from immunoSEQ multiplex PCR, and its TCRdb copy is limited to in-frame clones, with some not included. That table is the source of V, J and clone size, and D and trimming were worked out from the DNA. The repertoire holds more than 25,000 clones, 65% to 90% seen once, with roughly 23% in the top ten. The receptor was derived from a man in his 70s with active COVID-19. Sequencing was carried out using peripheral blood. The chain couples TRBV7-3 to TRBJ2-3, with D perhaps matching TRBD1 (6 bases). In DNA, the CDR3 is TGTGCCAGCAGCCAACTGTCGGTAGGACAGGATACGCAGTATTTT. It encodes CASSQLSVGQDTQYF.